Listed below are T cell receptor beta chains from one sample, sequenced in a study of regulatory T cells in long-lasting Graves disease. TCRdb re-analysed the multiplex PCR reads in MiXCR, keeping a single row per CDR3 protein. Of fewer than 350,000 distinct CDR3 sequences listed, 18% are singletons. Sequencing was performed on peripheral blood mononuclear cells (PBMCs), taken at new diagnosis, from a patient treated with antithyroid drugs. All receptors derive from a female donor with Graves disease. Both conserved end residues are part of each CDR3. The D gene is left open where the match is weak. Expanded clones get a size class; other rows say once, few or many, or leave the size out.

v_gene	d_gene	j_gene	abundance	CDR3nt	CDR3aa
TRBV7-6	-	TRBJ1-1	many	TGTGCCAGCAGCCAAGAAGCCGGGACGAACACTGAAGCTTTCTTT	CASSQEAGTNTEAFF
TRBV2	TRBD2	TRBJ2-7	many	TGTGCCAGCAGTCCTCTCCAACGGTCGCGAGGAGCGGGAACCTTGCCCTACGAGCAGTACTTC	CASSPLQRSRGAGTLPYEQYF
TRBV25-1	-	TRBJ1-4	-	TGTGCCAGCAGTGAATATCGGGCAGCTAATGAAAAACTGTTTTTT	CASSEYRAANEKLFF
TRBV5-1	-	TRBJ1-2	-	TGCGCCAGCAGCTTGGCCCGAGTAGGGAGCATTATGAGCTACACCTTC	CASSLARVGSIMSYTF
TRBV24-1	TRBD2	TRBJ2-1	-	TGTGCCACCAGTGACCCGACTAGCGGGAGGGGGCGGGAGCAGTTCTTC	CATSDPTSGRGREQFF
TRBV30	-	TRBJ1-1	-	TGTGCCTGGAGTGTACGGGCGGGAGACACTGAAGCTTTCTTT	CAWSVRAGDTEAFF
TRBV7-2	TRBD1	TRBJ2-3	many	TGTGCCAGCAGCTTAGCTGGGACAGGGGGCACAGATACGCAGTATTTT	CASSLAGTGGTDTQYF
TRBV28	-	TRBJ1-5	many	TGTGCCAGCATCTCCACGGGACCCAAGGGCAATCAGCCCCAGCATTTT	CASISTGPKGNQPQHF
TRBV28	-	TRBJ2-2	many	TGTGCCAGCAGACTTAGCGGTGACACCGGGGAGCTGTTTTTT	CASRLSGDTGELFF
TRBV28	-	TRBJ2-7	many	TGTGCCAGCAGTTTACCAACGGGTAGCTACGAGCAGTACTTC	CASSLPTGSYEQYF
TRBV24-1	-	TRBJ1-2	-	TGTGCCACCAGTGATTTCTCCGGGGGCGACTATGGCTACACCTTC	CATSDFSGGDYGYTF
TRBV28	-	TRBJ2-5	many	TGTGCCAGCAGTCCCGCGGGTCGGGCAGGGGAGACCCAGTACTTC	CASSPAGRAGETQYF
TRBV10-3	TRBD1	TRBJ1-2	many	TGTGCCACCTCAGACGTGACAGGGGACCCGGGCTACACCTTC	CATSDVTGDPGYTF
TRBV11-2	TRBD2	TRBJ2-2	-	TGTGCCAGCAGCTTTAAGAGACCGCTAGCGGCTAACACCGGGGAGCTGTTTTTT	CASSFKRPLAANTGELFF
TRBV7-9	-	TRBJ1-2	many	TGTGCCAGCAGCCAAGTGCCCCTGAACTATGGCTACACCTTC	CASSQVPLNYGYTF
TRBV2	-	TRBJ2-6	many	TGTGCCAGCTTGAAGAGCTCTGGGGCCAACGTCCTGACTTTC	CASLKSSGANVLTF
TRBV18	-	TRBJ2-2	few	TGTGCCAGCTCACCCAGGAGGAACACCGGGGAGCTGTTTTTT	CASSPRRNTGELFF
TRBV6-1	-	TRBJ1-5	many	TGTGCCAGCAGTGAATTTACGGAGTATCAGCCCCAGCATTTT	CASSEFTEYQPQHF
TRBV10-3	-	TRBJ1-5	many	TGTGCCATCGCGTTTGGGCTTGATCAGCCCCAGCATTTT	CAIAFGLDQPQHF
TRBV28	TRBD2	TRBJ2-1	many	TGTGCCAGCATCCGCGCTCTAGCGGGAGACAATGAGCAGTTCTTC	CASIRALAGDNEQFF
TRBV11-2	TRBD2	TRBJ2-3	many	TGTGCCAGCAGCCTGCGGCCGGGACTAGCGGGAGGGGGGTCAGATACGCAGTATTTT	CASSLRPGLAGGGSDTQYF
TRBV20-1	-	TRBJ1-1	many	TGCAGTGCCCCCACGCGCAGTGAAGCTTTCTTT	CSAPTRSEAFF
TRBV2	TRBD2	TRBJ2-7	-	TGTGCCAGCAGCCTATTGCGGGAGTCCGAGCAGTACTTC	CASSLLRESEQYF
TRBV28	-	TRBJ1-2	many	TGTGCCAGCAGACCAATATTCAGGGGCCCTAACTATGGCTACACCTTC	CASRPIFRGPNYGYTF
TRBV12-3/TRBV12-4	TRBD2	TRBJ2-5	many	TGTGCCAGCAGTCCGACAGTAGCGGGCGTCCAAGAGACCCAGTACTTC	CASSPTVAGVQETQYF
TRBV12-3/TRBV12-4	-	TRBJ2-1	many	TGTGCCAGCATCTGGAGTAGCGGCATAGATGAGCAGTTCTTC	CASIWSSGIDEQFF
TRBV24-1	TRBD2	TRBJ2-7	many	TGTGCCACTCGACGGACCGGGACTAGCGGATCATCCTACGAGCAGTACTTC	CATRRTGTSGSSYEQYF
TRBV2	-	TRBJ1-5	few	TGTGCCAGCAGTGCCGACAGTAATAGCAATCAGCCCCAGCATTTT	CASSADSNSNQPQHF
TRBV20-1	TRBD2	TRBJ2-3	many	TGCAGTGGACTAGCGGGAGAAGGGTATACGCAGTATTTT	CSGLAGEGYTQYF
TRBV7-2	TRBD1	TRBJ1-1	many	TGTGCCAGCAGCTTGTTTTCGGGACAGATGAACACTGAAGCTTTCTTT	CASSLFSGQMNTEAFF
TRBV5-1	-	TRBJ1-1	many	TGCGCCAGCAGCTTCTACTTCATGAACACTGAAGCTTTCTTT	CASSFYFMNTEAFF
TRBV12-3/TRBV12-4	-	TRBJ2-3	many	TGTGCCAGCAGTTGGGAACGACAGGGCACAGATACGCAGTATTTT	CASSWERQGTDTQYF
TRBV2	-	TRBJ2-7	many	TGTGCCATCTCGTTTAAGTTCGTCAACGAGCAGTACTTC	CAISFKFVNEQYF
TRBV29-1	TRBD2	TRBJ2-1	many	TGCAGCGTCAAACCTGGGCTAGCGGGAGAGACACCTGAGCAGTTCTTC	CSVKPGLAGETPEQFF
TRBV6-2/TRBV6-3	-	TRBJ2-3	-	TGTGCCAGCAGTGAAACCGGCGCCGCAGATACGCAGTATTTT	CASSETGAADTQYF
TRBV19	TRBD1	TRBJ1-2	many	TGTGCCAGTAGTCTCCGTGACAGGGGCGGGTATGGCTACACCTTC	CASSLRDRGGYGYTF
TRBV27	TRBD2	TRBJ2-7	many	TGTGCCAGCACCCCCCAACTAGCGGGGGCCTACGAGCAGTACTTC	CASTPQLAGAYEQYF
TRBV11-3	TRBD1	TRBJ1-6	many	TGTGCCAGCAGCTTAGATCTGGGCGGACAGGGATCCTATAATTCACCCCTCCACTTT	CASSLDLGGQGSYNSPLHF
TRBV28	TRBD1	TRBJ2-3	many	TGTGCCAGCAGTTTGAGGGACAGAAGCACAGATACGCAGTATTTT	CASSLRDRSTDTQYF
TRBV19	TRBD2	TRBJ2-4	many	TGTGCCAGTAGTATGGGGGGGATAGAGGCCAAAAACATTCAGTACTTC	CASSMGGIEAKNIQYF
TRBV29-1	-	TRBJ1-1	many	TGCAGCATTCAGGGAATGAACACTGAAGCTTTCTTT	CSIQGMNTEAFF